The clone carrying this T cell receptor (beta chain) was observed many times. Germline loops: CDR1 SGHTA, CDR2 FQGNSA. The V end was cut by 4 bases, the J end by 4 bases, with 8 bases between. The CDR3 has 13 residues. Volunteers from a blood bank in Maryland, USA, constituted the healthy controls. Each CDR3 protein is one row after TCRdb ran MiXCR on the 5' RACE reads. The sample has some 37,000 distinct CDR3 sequences; 4% to 5.5% are singletons. These data are taken from a study of neurological immune-mediated disorders. The sample taken for sequencing was CD4+ T cells from blood. The sequence came from a young man in good health. The rearrangement links TRBV7-2 to TRBJ1-5; D not certain. The CDR3 sequence: CASSSQQNQPQHF. The CDR3 region has the DNA TGTGCCAGCAGCTCGCAGCAGAATCAGCCCCAGCATTTT.